This entry lists 24 T cell receptor beta chains sequenced from one sample in a study of cytomegalovirus exposure and HLA in healthy donors. PCR employed 60 Vbeta and 13 Jbeta primers. Repertoires were generated with immunoSEQ multiplex PCR, while TCRdb's copy carries only in-frame clones and drops some. The specimen's table records around 130,000 clones. Sequencing was carried out using PBMCs. All receptors come from a woman aged 40-49 years in good health and CMV-seronegative.

V usage is TRBV6-6 and J usage is TRBJ1-5; D unclear. The CDR3 spans 15 residues. The germline gives CDR1 MNHNY, CDR2 SVGAGI (reference sequence). Trimming took off 4 bases at V and 6 bases at J, with 16 bases between the two ends. CDR3 nucleotide sequence: TGTGCCAGCAGTTTCGGCGGGGATTCCGGTCAGCCCCAGCATTTT. It yields the protein CASSFGGDSGQPQHF.

This rearrangement joins TRBV6-1 to TRBJ1-1; D is possibly TRBD1 (5 bases). The CDR3 contains 14 residues. V lost 5 bases and J 1 base, leaving 11 bases between the germline ends. Germline lookup yields CDR1 MNHNS and CDR2 SASEGT. The CDR3 here is CASSTQGQNTEAFF. The CDR3 nucleotides read TGTGCCAGCAGTACCCAGGGTCAGAACACTGAAGCTTTCTTT.

The chain joins TRBV11-3 to TRBJ2-2, with TRBD1 matching 7 bases. The germline V gene encodes CDR1 SGHNT and CDR2 YENEEA. CDR3 size: 14 residues. V lost 8 bases and J lost 6; bases outside the gene matches: 9. In DNA, the CDR3 is TGTGCCAGCGGGTCAGGGGGAGTTTCCGGGGAGCTGTTTTTT. It codes for CASGSGGVSGELFF.

This chain links TRBV7-3 with TRBJ1-1; D uncertain. There are 15 residues in the CDR3. Trimming stripped 2 bases from V and 4 bases from J, with 14 bases between. Germline CDR1 reads SGHTA; CDR2 reads FQGTGA. CDR3: CASSLGGLSTTEAFF. The CDR3 coding sequence is TGTGCCAGCAGCTTAGGTGGGCTATCGACCACTGAAGCTTTCTTT.

The chain carries TRBV15 and TRBJ1-5; maybe TRBD1 (5 bases). Germline V lookup: CDR1 LNHNV, CDR2 YYDKDF (reference sequence). The V end lost 0 bases, the J end lost 1 base, and 13 bases lay between the germline ends. This CDR3 spans 17 amino acids. The CDR3 DNA is TGTGCCACCAGCAGAGAAGGAGGGACGGGAAGCAATCAGCCCCAGCATTTT. The encoded protein is CATSREGGTGSNQPQHF.

The chain couples TRBV27 to TRBJ1-6, with 7 positions matching TRBD1. There are 15 residues in the CDR3. Germline loops: CDR1 MNHEY, CDR2 SMNVEV (reference sequence). V lost 2 bases, J lost 10 bases, and 8 bases stayed unmatched. CDR3 protein: CASSLTSDRESPLHF. CDR3 sequence (DNA): TGTGCCAGCAGTTTAACCTCCGACAGGGAGTCACCCCTCCACTTT.

V usage is TRBV11-2 and J usage is TRBJ2-5; D might be TRBD1 (5 bases). V lost 1 base and J lost 11, with 8 bases in between. CDR3 length equals 11 residues. Germline CDR1 SGHAT, CDR2 FQNNGV. The CDR3 loop is CASSLGTIQYF. As DNA, the CDR3 is TGTGCCAGCAGCTTAGGGACAATTCAGTACTTC.

The chain couples TRBV7-2 to TRBJ1-1; D not certain. CDR1 and CDR2 (germline): SGHTA, FQGNSA. With 3 bases removed from V and 7 bases from J, the gap between germline ends came to 12 bases. There are 13 residues in the CDR3. The CDR3 is CASSFSSGLEAFF. DNA for the CDR3: TGTGCCAGCAGCTTTTCCTCAGGTCTTGAAGCTTTCTTT.

The chain combines TRBV5-6 with TRBJ1-2; no reliable D call. The CDR3 runs 11 residues. The germline V gene encodes CDR1 SGHDT and CDR2 YYEEEE. With 4 bases removed from V and 7 bases from J, the gap between germline ends came to 8 bases. CDR3 loop: CASSPGFGYTF. CDR3 nucleotide sequence: TGTGCCAGCAGCCCGGGGTTTGGCTACACCTTC. Drawing the rest from reference TRBV5-6 and TRBJ1-2, the complete variable domain is DAGVTQSPTHLIKTRGQQVTLRCSPKSGHDTVSWYQQALGQGPQFIFQYYEEEERQRGNFPDRFSGHQFPNYSSELNVNALLLGDSALYLCASSPGFGYTFGSGTRLTVV.

The chain has TRBV18 and TRBJ1-5; TRBD1 matches 7 bases. The CDR3 runs 14 residues. CDR1 is KGHSH, CDR2 LQKENI, per germline. V lost 3 bases, J lost 4 bases, and 3 bases stayed unmatched. CDR3 nucleotides: TGTGCCAGCTCACCCTTACAGGGGAATCAGCCCCAGCATTTT. This translates into CASSPLQGNQPQHF.

The chain employs TRBV5-6 and TRBJ2-1; D is unresolved. Deletions cut 4 bases from V and 9 bases from J, with 14 bases between. The CDR3 consists of 13 residues. Germline assignment: CDR1 SGHDT and CDR2 YYEEEE. The CDR3 region is CASSPLTAGEQFF. DNA of the CDR3: TGTGCCAGCAGCCCACTTACAGCCGGTGAGCAGTTCTTC.

The chain combines TRBV4-3 with TRBJ1-2; TRBD1 matches 8 bases. With V trimmed by 4 bases and J by 3 bases, 7 bases remained unmatched. The germline V gene encodes CDR1 LGHNA and CDR2 YSLEER. This CDR3 spans 15 amino acids. CDR3 sequence reads: CASSLIQGADYGYTF. The DNA of the CDR3 is TGCGCCAGCAGCCTTATTCAGGGGGCTGACTATGGCTACACCTTC.

The rearrangement joins TRBV6-6 to TRBJ2-5; the D is unclear. The J call is uncertain, as TRBJ2-7 better fits the DNA end. CDR3 length equals 11 residues. Germline V gene sequence: CDR1 MNHNY, CDR2 SVGAGI (reference sequence). Here the CDR3 reads CASSSTYEQYF. The DNA of the CDR3 is TGTGCCAGCAGTTCCACCTACGAGCAGTACTTC.

The chain is built from TRBV28 and TRBJ1-2; D may be TRBD1 (6 bases). The CDR3 has 12 residues. Trimming removed 2 bases from V and 7 bases from J, with 8 bases in between. Germline V gene data show CDR1 as MDHEN and CDR2 as SYDVKM. The CDR3 DNA sequence: TGTGCCAGCAGTTTAGAGGGGGTTGGCTACACCTTC. It is translated as CASSLEGVGYTF.

This rearrangement joins TRBV19 to TRBJ2-3; 8 bases line up with TRBD1. Germline V gene sequence: CDR1 LNHDA, CDR2 SQIVND (reference sequence). V was clipped by 4 bases and J by 0 bases; unmatched bases: 12. The CDR3 totals 18 residues. In nucleotides, the CDR3 is TGTGCCAGTAGTACCACCGGGACAGGCTTTTCTAGCACAGATACGCAGTATTTT. Translation gives CASSTTGTGFSSTDTQYF.

The rearrangement joins TRBV2 to TRBJ1-5; TRBD1 is a possible D gene (6 bases). V gave up 7 bases and J gave up 0 bases, with 10 bases separating them. The germline V gene encodes CDR1 SNHLY and CDR2 FYNNEI. This CDR3 spans 14 amino acids. The CDR3 nucleotides read TGTGCCAGCAAAAACAGGGATAGCAATCAGCCCCAGCATTTT. Its protein product is CASKNRDSNQPQHF.

The rearrangement links TRBV29-1 to TRBJ2-3; TRBD2 matches 8 bases. Germline V gives CDR1 SQVTM, CDR2 ANQGSEA. After removal of 2 bases from V and 4 bases from J, the junction contained 8 bases not matched to a gene. The CDR3 sequence is 15 residues long. CDR3 loop: CSVESMAGGPDTQYF. The CDR3 coding sequence is TGCAGCGTTGAAAGCATGGCGGGGGGACCAGATACGCAGTATTTT.

The chain is built from TRBV6-1 and TRBJ2-3; 7 bases map to TRBD2. The CDR3 is 15 amino acids. V was clipped by 4 bases and J by 0 bases; unmatched bases: 4. CDR1 is MNHNS and CDR2 is SASEGT in the germline V gene. CDR3 region: CASSVRAGSTDTQYF. For the CDR3, the DNA is TGTGCCAGCAGTGTCCGAGCGGGGAGCACAGATACGCAGTATTTT.

J is TRBJ2-2 and V is TRBV11-3; D may be TRBD2 (5 bases). From germline, CDR1 is SGHNT and CDR2 YENEEA. This CDR3 has 12 residues. Between the trimmed V and J ends, which lost 9 bases and 2 bases, there was a span of 7 bases. The CDR3 DNA reads as TGTGCCAGTCGGGAAAACACCGGGGAGCTGTTTTTT. Translation gives CASRENTGELFF.

This chain links TRBV6-6 with TRBJ2-7; 8 nucleotides agree with TRBD1. The V gene's germline CDR1 is MNHNY and CDR2 SVGAGI (reference sequence). With V trimmed by 5 bases and J by 3 bases, 9 bases remained unmatched. CDR3 length: 15 residues. The CDR3 region is CASSPVNDRGYEQYV. The CDR3 DNA reads as TGTGCCAGCAGTCCAGTGAACGACAGGGGCTACGAGCAGTACGTC.

The genes are TRBV11-2 and TRBJ2-1; TRBD2 aligns across 11 bases. The CDR3 is 16 amino acids. V lost 5 bases to trimming and J lost 1 base; unmatched junction nucleotides: 4. Germline values: CDR1 SGHAT, CDR2 FQNNGV. The CDR3 here is CASSLGTSGSYNEQFF. The CDR3 DNA follows: TGTGCCAGCAGCCTCGGGACTAGCGGATCCTACAATGAGCAGTTCTTC.

This chain uses TRBV6-5 with TRBJ1-1; a possible D gene is TRBD1 (5 bases). With 8 bases removed from V and 0 bases from J, the gap between germline ends came to 10 bases. The CDR3 runs to 13 residues. Looked up from germline, CDR1 is MNHEY and CDR2 is SVGAGI. The CDR3 here is CASARALNTEAFF. The CDR3 nucleotides read TGTGCCAGCGCCAGGGCCCTGAACACTGAAGCTTTCTTT.

The V call is TRBV28, the J call TRBJ1-4, with TRBD1 identical over 7 bases. This CDR3 region has 12 residues. The germline CDR1 and CDR2 sequences are MDHEN and SYDVKM. V shed 8 bases, J shed 8 bases, and the junction held 5 bases outside the gene matches. In nucleotides, the CDR3 is TGTGCCAGCCTAGGGGGCCCGGAAAAACTGTTTTTT. It encodes CASLGGPEKLFF.

The J gene is TRBJ1-1, the V gene TRBV11-2, with D perhaps TRBD1 (5 bases). Germline loops: CDR1 SGHAT, CDR2 FQNNGV. The CDR3 spans 13 residues. Trimming cost V 1 base and J 6 bases, with 9 bases left between them. CDR3 in DNA: TGTGCCAGCAGCTTAGTAGGGACTGCTGAAGCTTTCTTT. Protein product: CASSLVGTAEAFF.